This is a list of T cell receptor beta chains from one sample in a study of T cell changes during pregnancy in multiple sclerosis. Only in-frame clones appear in the TCRdb table, and some are missing; sequencing was by immunoSEQ multiplex PCR. The sample includes around 39,000 clones, over 75% of them seen just once. The specimen was CD8+ T cells from peripheral blood mononuclear cells, collected in the first trimester of pregnancy. These TCRs come from a female donor with multiple sclerosis, enrolled in a pregnancy study. Each CDR3 is given with its conserved first and last residue. A D gene is named only where the DNA matches it firmly. Part of the rows lack a size; the others show once, few, many or a class for expanded clones.

J	V	D	size	CDR3	DNA
TRBJ1-5	TRBV6-4	-	few	CASSDSHEGSQPQHF	TGTGCCAGCAGTGACTCTCACGAAGGGAGTCAGCCCCAGCATTTT
TRBJ1-4	TRBV10-3	TRBD1	-	CAISSPPGQGFSNEKLFF	TGTGCCATCAGCTCTCCTCCGGGACAGGGGTTCTCTAATGAAAAACTGTTTTTT
TRBJ1-5	TRBV28	-	-	CATRWAGVGQPQHF	TGTGCCACCCGGTGGGCAGGGGTCGGGCAGCCCCAGCATTTT
TRBJ1-1	TRBV9	-	-	CASSVTGGTEAFF	TGTGCCAGCAGCGTAACGGGGGGCACTGAAGCTTTCTTT
TRBJ2-3	TRBV7-3	-	-	CASSSAGADTQYF	TGTGCCAGCAGCTCGGCAGGGGCAGATACGCAGTATTTT
TRBJ1-2	TRBV7-6	-	once	CASSIQRRVANYGYTF	TGTGCCAGCAGCATCCAAAGACGGGTAGCTAACTATGGCTACACCTTC
TRBJ1-2	TRBV2	-	-	CASSLRGFDGYTF	TGTGCCAGCAGTCTTAGGGGGTTCGATGGCTACACCTTC
TRBJ2-6	TRBV9	-	-	CASSVRGFGANVLTF	TGTGCCAGCAGCGTCCGCGGATTTGGGGCCAACGTCCTGACTTTC
TRBJ1-1	TRBV19	TRBD1	-	CASSMGQGLTEAFF	TGTGCCAGTAGTATGGGACAGGGTCTGACTGAAGCTTTCTTT
TRBJ2-7	TRBV30	-	-	CAWSVRLGRATPYEQYF	TGTGCCTGGAGTGTACGTCTTGGGAGAGCTACCCCCTACGAGCAGTACTTC
TRBJ1-1	TRBV11-2	-	-	CASSLAVNTEAFF	TGTGCCAGCAGCCTGGCTGTTAACACTGAAGCTTTCTTT
TRBJ2-3	TRBV18	-	-	CASSPQDLFGEADTQYF	TGTGCCAGCTCACCACAGGACTTATTCGGGGAAGCAGATACGCAGTATTTT